This T cell receptor (beta chain) appears in the sequencing data of a study of T-cell memory formation after mild COVID-19. Study-wide results and caveats: Within pre-infection memory, some responding clones were found, suggesting cross-reactive memory joined.

Each CDR3 protein is one row after TCRdb ran MiXCR on the 5' RACE reads. The data show under 250,000 distinct CDR3 sequences, with approximately 10% seen just once and around 3.3% held by the top ten. CDR1 is SGHDT and CDR2 is YYEEEE in the germline V gene. The V gene lost 4 bases and the J gene lost 5 bases, with 11 bases spanning the gap. The CDR3 runs 13 residues. Points on this clonotype: What it binds is not known.

J is TRBJ2-3 and V is TRBV5-6; unclear D gene. The origin of this receptor is a man in his late teens or twenties who had mild COVID-19 (a few samples of this study predate the infection). Cell type and time point are not known. Sequenced material: PBMCs or a T cell subset sorted from them (not recorded which). The CDR3 sequence is CASSPFSGDTQYF. CDR3 nucleotides: TGTGCCAGCAGCCCATTCTCGGGAGATACGCAGTATTTT. The variable domain in full, with the rest retrieved from reference TRBV5-6 and TRBJ2-3, is DAGVTQSPTHLIKTRGQQVTLRCSPKSGHDTVSWYQQALGQGPQFIFQYYEEEERQRGNFPDRFSGHQFPNYSSELNVNALLLGDSALYLCASSPFSGDTQYFGPGTRLTVL.